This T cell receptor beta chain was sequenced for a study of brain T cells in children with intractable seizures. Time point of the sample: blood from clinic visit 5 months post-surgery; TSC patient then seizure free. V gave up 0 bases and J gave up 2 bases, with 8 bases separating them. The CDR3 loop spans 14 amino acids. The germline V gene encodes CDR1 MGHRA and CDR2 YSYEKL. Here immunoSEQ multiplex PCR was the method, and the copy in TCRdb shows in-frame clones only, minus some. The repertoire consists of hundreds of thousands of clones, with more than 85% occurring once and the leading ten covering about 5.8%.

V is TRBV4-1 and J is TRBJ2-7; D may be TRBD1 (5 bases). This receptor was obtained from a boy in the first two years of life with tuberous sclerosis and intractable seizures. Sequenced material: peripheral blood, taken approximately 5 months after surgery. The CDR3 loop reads CASSQEPGTYEQYF. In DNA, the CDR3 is TGCGCCAGCAGCCAAGAACCAGGGACCTACGAGCAGTACTTC.